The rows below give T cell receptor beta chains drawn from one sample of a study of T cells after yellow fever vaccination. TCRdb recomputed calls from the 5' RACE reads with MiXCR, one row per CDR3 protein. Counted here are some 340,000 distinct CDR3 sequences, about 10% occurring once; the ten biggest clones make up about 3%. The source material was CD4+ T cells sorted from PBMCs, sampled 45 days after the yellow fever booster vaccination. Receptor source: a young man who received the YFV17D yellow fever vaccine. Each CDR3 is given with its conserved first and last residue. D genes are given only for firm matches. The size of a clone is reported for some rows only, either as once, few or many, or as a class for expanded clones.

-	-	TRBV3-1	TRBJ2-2	TGTGCCAGCAAGTCGGCGGGGCCCACCGGGGAGCTGTTTTTT	CASKSAGPTGELFF
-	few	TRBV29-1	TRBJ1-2	TGCAGCATCAACCGGTTAGCTAACTATGGCTACACCTTC	CSINRLANYGYTF
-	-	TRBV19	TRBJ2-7	TGTGCCAGTAAGCCCGGGTCTTCGGGGTACGAGCAGTACTTC	CASKPGSSGYEQYF
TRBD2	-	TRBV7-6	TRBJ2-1	TGTGCCAGCAGCTCGCTAGCGGGGGGCCCCCATGAGCAGTTCTTC	CASSSLAGGPHEQFF
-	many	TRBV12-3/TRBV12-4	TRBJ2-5	TGTGCCAGCAGTCCCCCGGCTAACTGGGAGACCCAGTACTTC	CASSPPANWETQYF
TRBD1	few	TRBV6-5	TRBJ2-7	TGTGCCAGCACCCCACAGGGGGTCTGGAAGCAGTACTTC	CASTPQGVWKQYF
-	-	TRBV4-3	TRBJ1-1	TGCGCCAGCAGCCAACTCCGCAGCCAGAACACTGAAGCTTTCTTT	CASSQLRSQNTEAFF
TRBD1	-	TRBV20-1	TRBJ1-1	TGCAGTGCTAGAGATCCCAGGGGGCGTTTCACTGAAGCTTTCTTT	CSARDPRGRFTEAFF
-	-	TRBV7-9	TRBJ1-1	TGTGCCAGCAGCTTCAAGGACCAGTGGACTGAAGCTTTCTTT	CASSFKDQWTEAFF
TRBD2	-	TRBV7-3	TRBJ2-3	TGTGCCAGCAGCTTAACATATGGGACTAGCGGGGGTACAGGTCGAGGAGATACGCAGTATTTT	CASSLTYGTSGGTGRGDTQYF
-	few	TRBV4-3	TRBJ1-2	TGCGCCAGCAGCCAAGGTCATTCGGCAGGGGTCCGTGGAGGCTACACCTTC	CASSQGHSAGVRGGYTF
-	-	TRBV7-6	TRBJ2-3	TGTGCCAGCAGTCTACTGAACATGGCAGATACGCAGTATTTT	CASSLLNMADTQYF
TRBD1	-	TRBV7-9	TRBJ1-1	TGTGCCAGCAGCTTAAGGGGACAGGGAGGTGAAGCTTTCTTT	CASSLRGQGGEAFF
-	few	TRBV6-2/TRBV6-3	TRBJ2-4	TGTGCCAGCAGCCAATCGGGCACCAAAAACATTCAGTACTTC	CASSQSGTKNIQYF
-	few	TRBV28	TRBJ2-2	TGTGCCAGCAGTTTATCCCGGGAGCTGTTTTTT	CASSLSRELFF
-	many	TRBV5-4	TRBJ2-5	TGTGCCAGCAGCTTGGCCGGAGGGGCAGGACAAGAGACCCAGTACTTC	CASSLAGGAGQETQYF
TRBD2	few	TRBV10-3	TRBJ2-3	TGTGCCACTAGGGCTGGAGCGGGGGGTTTCACAGATACGCAGTATTTT	CATRAGAGGFTDTQYF
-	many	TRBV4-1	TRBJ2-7	TGCGCCAGCAGCCCCCATCCTCGGGACGGCTCCTACGAGCAGTACTTC	CASSPHPRDGSYEQYF
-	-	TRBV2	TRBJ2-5	TGTGCCAGCAAGCAGGAGACCCAGTACTTC	CASKQETQYF
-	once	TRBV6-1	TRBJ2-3	TGTGCCAGCAGTGGAAATCCGGGCCGTGAGACAGATACGCAGTATTTT	CASSGNPGRETDTQYF
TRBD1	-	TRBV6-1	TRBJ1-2	TGTGCCAGCCTTCGGACAGGGGACTATGGCTACACCTTC	CASLRTGDYGYTF
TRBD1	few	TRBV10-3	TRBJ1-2	TGTGCCATCAGGACAGGGGACTATGGCTACACCTTC	CAIRTGDYGYTF
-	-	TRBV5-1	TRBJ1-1	TGCGCCAGCAGCTTGGAAGGGGCCTACACTGAAGCTTTCTTT	CASSLEGAYTEAFF
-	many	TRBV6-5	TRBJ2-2	TGTGCCAGCAGTTACTCGAGACTGGCGGACACCGGGGAGCTGTTTTTT	CASSYSRLADTGELFF
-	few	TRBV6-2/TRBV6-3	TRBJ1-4	TGTGCCAGCAGGCCCTACCGAGCAGGGTGGGGGAATGAAAAACTGTTTTTT	CASRPYRAGWGNEKLFF
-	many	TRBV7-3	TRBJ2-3	TGTGCCAGCAGCTTAAGGGACGCTAAAGATACGCAGTATTTT	CASSLRDAKDTQYF
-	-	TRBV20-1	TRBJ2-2	TGCAGTGCTAGTTTTGCGAGGGAGCTGTTTTTT	CSASFARELFF
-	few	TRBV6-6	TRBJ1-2	TGTGCCAGCAGCTCAGGGGAAGGTGGCTACACCTTC	CASSSGEGGYTF
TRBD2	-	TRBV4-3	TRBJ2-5	TGCGCCAGCAGCCAAGACGGACTGGGGGGGGAGACCCAGTACTTC	CASSQDGLGGETQYF
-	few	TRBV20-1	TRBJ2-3	TGCAGTGCTAGGGCTTTCTCCGGGACCTCCAAAACCGATACGCAGTATTTT	CSARAFSGTSKTDTQYF
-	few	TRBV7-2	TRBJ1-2	TGTGCCAGCAGCCTAGCCGGGGCAGGGGCGGGCTATGGCTACACCTTC	CASSLAGAGAGYGYTF
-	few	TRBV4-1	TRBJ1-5	TGCGCCAGCAGCCAACCCGGGGGGAGGAGGATTAATCAGCCCCAGCATTTT	CASSQPGGRRINQPQHF
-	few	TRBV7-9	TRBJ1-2	TGTGCCAGCAGCTTTCCCTCGGGACTCCTGGGGGGCTACACCTTC	CASSFPSGLLGGYTF
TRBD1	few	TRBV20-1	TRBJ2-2	TGCAGTGCTTCCGACAGGGGGCTCGGAGGCGGGGAGCTGTTTTTT	CSASDRGLGGGELFF
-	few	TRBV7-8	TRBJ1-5	TGTGCCAGCAGCTTACGGGGGGGAGGGAACAATCAGCCCCAGCATTTT	CASSLRGGGNNQPQHF
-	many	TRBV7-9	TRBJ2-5	TGTGCCAGCAGCTTCTCACGGGGAGAGACCCAGTACTTC	CASSFSRGETQYF
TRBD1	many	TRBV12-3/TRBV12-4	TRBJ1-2	TGTGCCAGCAGTTTAAATGACAGGGTGGAGGGCTACACCTTC	CASSLNDRVEGYTF
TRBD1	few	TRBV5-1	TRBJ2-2	TGCGCCAGCAGCCTCGGACCTACAGGGGGCGCCCCCGGGGAGCTGTTTTTT	CASSLGPTGGAPGELFF